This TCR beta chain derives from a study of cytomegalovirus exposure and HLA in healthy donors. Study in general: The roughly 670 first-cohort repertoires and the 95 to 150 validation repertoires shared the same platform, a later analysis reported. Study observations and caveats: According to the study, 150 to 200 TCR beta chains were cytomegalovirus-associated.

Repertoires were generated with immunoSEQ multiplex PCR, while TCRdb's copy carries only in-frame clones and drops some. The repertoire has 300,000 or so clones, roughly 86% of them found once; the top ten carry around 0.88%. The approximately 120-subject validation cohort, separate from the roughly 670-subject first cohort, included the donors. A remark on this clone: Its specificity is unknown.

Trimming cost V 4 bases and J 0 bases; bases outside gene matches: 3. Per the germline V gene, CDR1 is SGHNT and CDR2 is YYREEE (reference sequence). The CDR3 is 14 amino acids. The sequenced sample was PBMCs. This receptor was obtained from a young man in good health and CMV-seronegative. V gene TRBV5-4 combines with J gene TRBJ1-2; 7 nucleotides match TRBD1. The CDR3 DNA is TGTGCCAGCAGCCCCGACAGGGCTAACTATGGCTACACCTTC. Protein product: CASSPDRANYGYTF.